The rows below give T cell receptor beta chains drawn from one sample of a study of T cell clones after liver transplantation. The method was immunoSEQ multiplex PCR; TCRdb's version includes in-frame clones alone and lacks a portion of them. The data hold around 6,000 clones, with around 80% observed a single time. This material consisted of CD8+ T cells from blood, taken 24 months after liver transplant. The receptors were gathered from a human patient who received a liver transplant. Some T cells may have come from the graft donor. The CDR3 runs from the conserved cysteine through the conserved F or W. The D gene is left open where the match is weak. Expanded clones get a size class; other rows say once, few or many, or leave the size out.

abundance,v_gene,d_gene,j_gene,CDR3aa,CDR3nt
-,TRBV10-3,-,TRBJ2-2,CAIEGIVWGNTGELFF,TGTGCCATCGAAGGTATCGTGTGGGGGAACACCGGGGAGCTGTTTTTT
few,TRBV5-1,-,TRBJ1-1,CASSPFTGGLDTEAFF,TGCGCCAGCAGCCCCTTCACGGGGGGGCTGGACACTGAAGCTTTCTTT
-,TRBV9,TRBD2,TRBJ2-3,CASREGLADTDTQYF,TGTGCCAGCAGAGAAGGACTAGCGGACACAGATACGCAGTATTTT
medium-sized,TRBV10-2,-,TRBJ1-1,CASSSGTEAFF,TGCGCCAGCAGTTCCGGGACGGAAGCTTTCTTT
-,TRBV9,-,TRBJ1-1,CASSPVRGRTEAFF,TGTGCCAGCAGCCCAGTCCGGGGAAGGACTGAAGCTTTCTTT
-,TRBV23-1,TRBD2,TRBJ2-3,CASSQDIAGGLLSDTQYF,TGCGCCAGCAGCCAAGATATAGCGGGGGGGCTTTTATCAGATACGCAGTATTTT
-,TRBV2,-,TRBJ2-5,CAISELQETQYF,TGTGCCATTTCAGAGTTACAAGAGACCCAGTACTTC
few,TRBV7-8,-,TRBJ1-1,CASLGTTEAFF,TGTGCCAGCTTAGGCACGACTGAAGCTTTCTTT
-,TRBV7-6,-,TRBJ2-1,CASSWTDNEQFF,TGTGCCAGCAGCTGGACGGACAATGAGCAGTTCTTC
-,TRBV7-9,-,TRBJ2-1,CASSSSTFRRGHEVNEQFF,TGTGCCAGCAGCTCGAGCACGTTCCGCCGGGGACACGAGGTCAATGAGCAGTTCTTC
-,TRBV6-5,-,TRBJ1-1,CASRTDANTEAFF,TGTGCCAGCAGGACAGACGCGAACACTGAAGCTTTCTTT
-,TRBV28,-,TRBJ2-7,CASRPRELLYEQYF,TGTGCCAGCAGGCCCCGGGAACTCCTCTACGAGCAGTACTTC
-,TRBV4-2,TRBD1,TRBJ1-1,CASSQARTGGTEAFF,TGTGCCAGCAGCCAAGCGAGGACAGGGGGCACTGAAGCTTTCTTT
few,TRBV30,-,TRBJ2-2,CAWEMGPSTGGGELFF,TGTGCCTGGGAGATGGGCCCTTCGACTGGCGGCGGGGAGCTGTTTTTT
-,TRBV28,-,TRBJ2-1,CASTKEGHEQFF,TGTGCCAGCACCAAAGAAGGGCATGAGCAGTTCTTC
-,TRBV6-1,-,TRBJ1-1,CASSDLGGSTEAFF,TGTGCCAGCAGTGACCTCGGAGGGTCCACTGAAGCTTTCTTT
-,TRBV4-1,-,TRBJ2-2,CASSQDSGNTGELFF,TGCGCCAGCAGCCAAGATTCGGGGAACACCGGGGAGCTGTTTTTT
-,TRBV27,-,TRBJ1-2,CASSSGLPYGYTF,TGTGCCAGCAGTTCAGGGCTTCCTTATGGCTACACCTTC
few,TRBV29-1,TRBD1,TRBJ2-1,CSVGQGNEQFF,TGCAGCGTCGGACAGGGGAATGAGCAGTTCTTC
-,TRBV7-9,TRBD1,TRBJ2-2,CASSSTTGGTGELFF,TGTGCCAGCAGCTCTACTACAGGGGGCACCGGGGAGCTGTTTTTT
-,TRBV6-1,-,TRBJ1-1,CAILGNMNTEAFF,TGTGCCATCCTGGGGAATATGAACACTGAAGCTTTCTTT
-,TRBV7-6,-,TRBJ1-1,CASSFIGVEAQNTEAFF,TGTGCCAGCAGCTTTATAGGGGTTGAGGCCCAGAACACTGAAGCTTTCTTT
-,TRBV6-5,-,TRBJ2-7,CASSYSGIGAYEQYF,TGTGCCAGCAGTTACTCGGGGATAGGGGCCTACGAGCAGTACTTC
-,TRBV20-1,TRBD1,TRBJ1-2,CSASDRGGYTF,TGCAGTGCTAGCGACAGGGGCGGCTACACCTTC
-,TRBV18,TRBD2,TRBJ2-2,CASSPAGGSNTGELFF,TGTGCCAGCTCACCTGCGGGAGGCTCGAACACCGGGGAGCTGTTTTTT
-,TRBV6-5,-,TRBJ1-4,CASSYSMVQVNEKLFF,TGTGCCAGCAGTTACTCGATGGTACAGGTCAATGAAAAACTGTTTTTT
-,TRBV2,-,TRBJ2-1,CASRGTQGRGEQFF,TGTGCCAGCAGAGGGACGCAGGGGCGAGGTGAGCAGTTCTTC
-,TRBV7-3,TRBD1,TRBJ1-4,CASSPGTGGDEKLFF,TGTGCCAGCAGCCCAGGGACAGGGGGAGATGAAAAACTGTTTTTT
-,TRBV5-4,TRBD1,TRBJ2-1,CASSPSDRAYEQFF,TGTGCCAGCAGCCCGTCCGACAGGGCCTATGAGCAGTTCTTC
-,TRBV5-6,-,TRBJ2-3,CASSFGGTDTQYF,TGTGCCAGCAGCTTCGGTGGGACCGATACGCAGTATTTT